This T cell receptor (beta chain) was sequenced in a study of control samples from healthy donors and cancer patients. This CDR3 has 17 amino acids. From germline, CDR1 is SGHTA and CDR2 FQGNSA. The V end was cut by 2 bases, the J end by 6 bases, with 20 bases between. Sequencing was performed with immunoSEQ multiplex PCR; in TCRdb, only in-frame clones are kept and a portion is missing. The profile covers 130,000 to 150,000 clones, with approximately 91% appearing a single time and approximately 3.4% taken by the ten largest. This chain links TRBV7-2 with TRBJ2-1; D not certain. This sequence was found in a man aged 25 to 45 in good health. Sequences were obtained from blood. Here the CDR3 reads CASSLFLRQIGSNEQFF. CDR3 DNA sequence: TGTGCCAGCAGCTTATTTTTGCGGCAAATCGGGTCCAATGAGCAGTTCTTC.